This TCR beta chain was profiled in a study of blood T cell repertoires in COVID-19. V was clipped by 4 bases and J by 2 bases, with 18 bases between them. The CDR3 has 16 amino acids. Germline CDR1 and CDR2: MGHRA and YSYEKL. Produced via immunoSEQ multiplex PCR; TCRdb's table is partial and in-frame only. The table shows fewer than 400,000 clones, with 75% to 90% occurring only once. The rearrangement joins TRBV4-1 to TRBJ2-7; D unclear. The sequence was obtained from a man between 25 and 39 years old who had recovered from COVID-19. Source material: PBMCs or T cells enriched from blood (not recorded which). CDR3: CASSRRGSEETYEQYF. DNA of the CDR3: TGCGCCAGCAGCCGTCGTGGCAGCGAGGAGACCTACGAGCAGTACTTC.